The text below deals with one T cell receptor beta chain. Libraries were prepared by immunoSEQ multiplex PCR; TCRdb keeps only in-frame clonotypes and omits some of them. The sample records about 59,000 clones, approximately 92% being singletons. The data stem from a study of control samples from healthy donors and cancer patients. This clonotype originated in a man aged 40-49 years with colorectal cancer. The source material was PBMCs.

The CDR3 nucleotides are TGTGCCAGCAGCGTAGACAGGGCCGGATACAATGAGCAGTTCTTC. Protein sequence: CASSVDRAGYNEQFF. This chain joins TRBV9 and TRBJ2-1, with a possible D match to TRBD1 (6 bases). The CDR3 is 15 amino acids. Germline loops: CDR1 SGDLS, CDR2 YYNGEE. V was pared by 0 bases and J by 4 bases, with 11 bases between.